Given below is one T cell receptor (beta chain) in context. The entry originates in a study of blood T cell repertoires in COVID-19. Study-wide background: Italy, Spain and the United States were the sources of the convalescent and acute COVID-19 samples. PBMCs, B-cell-depleted T cells, or T cells provided the cDNA or gDNA that made up the material.

Authors' methods: By means of reference gene primer amplification, nucleated cell counts were estimated. Measured with immunoSEQ multiplex PCR; TCRdb has only the in-frame clones, and not every one. D and trimming were read from the DNA, whereas the V and J calls and clone size are those reported in that table. The table records around 80,000 clones, roughly 80% of them present only once. CDR1 is MGHDK and CDR2 is SYGVNS in the germline V gene. CDR3 length equals 14 residues. V lost 3 bases, J lost 4 bases, and 12 bases lay in between. The V and J genes are TRBV25-1 and TRBJ1-2; D remains unclear. Sequencing was performed on peripheral blood. The sequence was obtained from a woman over 75 with acute or convalescent COVID-19. CDR3 nucleotide sequence: TGTGCCAGCAGTGAGGGGAGGCGAAGCTATGGCTACACCTTC. This translates into CASSEGRRSYGYTF.